The 25 T cell receptor beta chains reported below all come from one sample, sequenced in a study of cytomegalovirus exposure and HLA in healthy donors. This PCR relied on a set of 60 Vbeta primers and 13 Jbeta primers. Method: immunoSEQ multiplex PCR; TCRdb's copy keeps in-frame clones and lacks some. The sample contains roughly 150,000 clones, about four fifths of which appear only once. Sample: PBMCs. These receptors were collected from a woman between 40 and 55 years old in good health and CMV-seropositive.

CDR3 protein: CASSFTSGMSEQFF. CDR3 bases: TGCGCCAGCAGCTTCACTAGCGGAATGAGTGAGCAGTTCTTC. The chain has TRBV5-1 and TRBJ2-1, with 8 bases fitting TRBD2. The V gene end was trimmed by 2 bases and the J gene end by 9 bases; junction bases not matched to a gene: 7. CDR3 length equals 14 residues. The germline V gene has CDR1 SGHRS and CDR2 YFSETQ.

This sequence joins TRBV5-4 and TRBJ2-4; no clear D gene. The CDR3 consists of 12 residues. Germline V lookup: CDR1 SGHNT, CDR2 YYREEE (reference sequence). V lost 0 bases and J 7 bases, leaving 5 bases between the germline ends. The CDR3 loop is CASSLERNIQYF. In DNA, the CDR3 is TGTGCCAGCAGCTTGGAGAGGAACATTCAGTACTTC.

The chain is built from TRBV28 and TRBJ2-7; D may be TRBD2 (5 bases). The V end lost 3 bases, the J end lost 2 bases, and 14 bases lay between the germline ends. CDR3 length: 15 residues. CDR1 is MDHEN, CDR2 SYDVKM, per germline. CDR3 in amino acids: CASSLGGPTPYEQYF. The CDR3, as DNA: TGTGCCAGCAGTTTGGGCGGGCCCACACCCTACGAGCAGTACTTC.

The chain is built from TRBV2 and TRBJ1-1; 11 positions match TRBD1. This CDR3 is 16 amino acids long. With V trimmed by 4 bases and J by 0 bases, 4 bases remained unmatched. Germline V CDR1 and CDR2: SNHLY, FYNNEI. CDR3 sequence reads: CASSAGQGAMNTEAFF. CDR3 DNA sequence: TGTGCCAGCAGTGCTGGACAGGGGGCCATGAACACTGAAGCTTTCTTT.

V is TRBV19 and J is TRBJ1-5, with 7 bases that match TRBD1. Losses at the gene ends were 7 bases for V and 2 bases for J; bases not matched to a gene: 11. The CDR3 has 16 residues. CDR1 is LNHDA and CDR2 is SQIVND in the germline V gene (reference sequence). CDR3 protein: CASTPTGEIGNQPQHF. CDR3 bases: TGTGCCAGTACCCCAACAGGGGAAATTGGCAATCAGCCCCAGCATTTT.

V usage is TRBV19 and J usage is TRBJ1-1, with no clear D. The CDR3 covers 13 residues. V gave up 3 bases and J gave up 1 base, with 6 bases separating them. Germline V gene lookup returns CDR1 LNHDA and CDR2 SQIVND (reference sequence). This CDR3 is CASSIKRNTEAFF. The CDR3 DNA sequence: TGTGCCAGTAGTATTAAGAGGAACACTGAAGCTTTCTTT.

The chain uses TRBV9 and TRBJ2-2, with TRBD1 as a possible D gene (6 bases). Germline lookup yields CDR1 SGDLS and CDR2 YYNGEE. The ends were cut back, 4 bases at V and 3 bases at J, with 13 bases in the middle. This CDR3 spans 15 amino acids. CDR3 protein: CASSSRDTYTGELFF. In DNA form, the CDR3 reads TGTGCCAGCAGCTCCCGGGACACATACACCGGGGAGCTGTTTTTT.

The chain has TRBV5-1 and TRBJ2-3; 10 bases agree with TRBD2. From germline, CDR1 is SGHRS and CDR2 YFSETQ. The CDR3 loop spans 16 amino acids. The junction had 5 bases not matched to a gene; V was cut back by 3 bases and J by 1 base. The CDR3: CASSSFTSGGTDTQYF. DNA of the CDR3: TGCGCCAGCAGCTCTTTTACTAGCGGGGGCACAGATACGCAGTATTTT.

This chain connects TRBV28 to TRBJ2-1; D perhaps matches TRBD2 (7 bases). This CDR3 region has 17 residues. Germline values: CDR1 MDHEN, CDR2 SYDVKM. The germline V and J ends were trimmed by 7 bases and 1 base, with 20 bases remaining between them. The CDR3 spells CASTPRAGAQSYNEQFF. Written as DNA, the CDR3 is TGTGCCAGCACCCCACGCGCGGGGGCTCAATCCTACAATGAGCAGTTCTTC.

The rearrangement uses TRBV28 and TRBJ2-4, with 7 bases that match TRBD2. The CDR3 sequence is 14 residues long. Germline V CDR1 and CDR2: MDHEN, SYDVKM. V lost 3 bases and J lost 15; bases outside the gene matches: 14. The CDR3 region is CASSFASARERRYF. In DNA, the CDR3 is TGTGCCAGCAGTTTCGCCTCCGCGCGGGAGCGGCGGTACTTC.

V and J are TRBV6-1 and TRBJ2-5, with unresolved D. The DNA end lines up better with TRBJ2-7; the J call may be wrong. CDR3 size: 13 residues. The germline V gene encodes CDR1 MNHNS and CDR2 SASEGT. DNA of the CDR3: TGTGCCAGCATTTTCACGGACTCCTACGAGCAGTACTTC. Amino acid sequence: CASIFTDSYEQYF.

This clone was recorded a few times. The CDR3 DNA sequence: TGTGCCACCAGCAGAGATCTAACAGGTTTGGGACCCCAGCATTTT. Translated: CATSRDLTGLGPQHF. The genes are TRBV15 and TRBJ1-5; TRBD1 might be the D (5 bases). V gave up 0 bases and J gave up 10 bases, with 16 bases separating them. Germline assignment: CDR1 LNHNV and CDR2 YYDKDF (reference sequence). The length of the CDR3 is 15 residues.

The chain couples TRBV11-1 to TRBJ2-7, with TRBD2 matching over 7 bases. J gave up 0 bases and V 1 base, and 6 bases lay outside the gene matches. CDR1 is SGHAT, CDR2 FQDESV, per germline (reference sequence). This CDR3 spans 16 amino acids. Here the CDR3 reads CASSLVSSGPSYEQYF. CDR3 nucleotides: TGTGCCAGCAGCTTAGTTTCTAGCGGCCCCTCCTACGAGCAGTACTTC.

DNA of the CDR3: TGTGCCAGCAGCTCAAACATCTATGGCTACACCTTC. Translated, it gives CASSSNIYGYTF. The V gene is TRBV7-2, the J gene TRBJ1-2; D unresolved. Germline CDR1 and CDR2: SGHTA and FQGNSA. The ends were cut back, 4 bases at V and 4 bases at J, with 7 bases in the middle. The CDR3 length is 12 residues.

This chain joins TRBV27 and TRBJ2-2; 10 bases align to TRBD1. The V and J ends lost 9 bases and 3 bases, in that order; junction bases with no gene match: 13. CDR1 and CDR2 (germline): MNHEY, SMNVEV (reference sequence). The CDR3 is made up of 17 amino acids. CDR3 protein: CARPDRGCFRDTGELFF. The CDR3 DNA sequence: TGTGCCAGACCGGACAGGGGGTGCTTTAGGGACACCGGGGAGCTGTTTTTT.

This clone was counted once. The J gene is TRBJ2-5, the V gene TRBV2, with D perhaps matching TRBD2 (6 bases). Between the trimmed V and J ends, which lost 7 bases and 1 base, there was a span of 16 bases. Looked up from germline, CDR1 is SNHLY and CDR2 is FYNNEI. This CDR3 has 15 amino acids. CDR3: CASKSGPGPQETQYF. In DNA, the CDR3 is TGTGCCAGCAAGAGCGGGCCTGGCCCCCAAGAGACCCAGTACTTC.

V usage is TRBV2 and J usage is TRBJ1-2; D is perhaps TRBD1 (5 bases). V lost 2 bases and J lost 6, with 16 bases in between. This CDR3 contains 15 residues. Germline values: CDR1 SNHLY, CDR2 FYNNEI. The CDR3 region is CASSESVRVENGYTF. The CDR3 DNA sequence: TGTGCCAGCAGTGAAAGTGTCAGGGTGGAAAATGGCTACACCTTC. The full variable domain, in which reference TRBV2 and TRBJ1-2 provide the parts outside the CDR3, is EPEVTQTPSHQVTQMGQEVILRCVPISNHLYFYWYRQILGQKVEFLVSFYNNEISEKSEIFDDQFSVERPDGSNFTLKIRSTKLEDSAMYFCASSESVRVENGYTFGSGTRLTVV.

V usage is TRBV28 and J usage is TRBJ1-5; D not certain. CDR1 and CDR2 from the germline V gene are MDHEN and SYDVKM. This CDR3 is 11 amino acids long. The V and J ends lost 5 bases and 9 bases respectively, with 8 bases between them. The CDR3 loop is CASSPAGPQHF. In DNA form, the CDR3 reads TGTGCCAGCAGTCCAGCAGGGCCCCAGCATTTT.

V usage is TRBV5-6 and J usage is TRBJ1-2, with 12 nucleotides matching TRBD1. Germline V gene sequence: CDR1 SGHDT, CDR2 YYEEEE. CDR3 length: 13 amino acids. Germline trimming cut 2 bases from V and 8 bases from J; bases unmatched to any gene: 1. The CDR3 coding sequence is TGTGCCAGCAGCTTTGGGACAGGGGGCGGCTACACCTTC. Its translation: CASSFGTGGGYTF.

The table lists this clone with a few counts. The chain couples TRBV5-1 to TRBJ2-7, with D hard to call. CDR3 length: 13 amino acids. The germline V gene has CDR1 SGHRS and CDR2 YFSETQ. Trimming shortened V by 5 bases and J by 5 bases, and 14 bases separated the two germline ends. CDR3 amino acids: CASSRSPGNEQYF. Written as DNA, the CDR3 is TGCGCCAGCAGTCGTTCTCCGGGTAACGAGCAGTACTTC.

The chain links TRBV5-6 to TRBJ1-2; TRBD1 is a possible D gene (5 bases). Germline assignment: CDR1 SGHDT and CDR2 YYEEEE. The CDR3 totals 14 residues. Between the trimmed V and J ends, which lost 4 bases and 4 bases, there was a span of 14 bases. The CDR3 region has the DNA TGTGCCAGCAGCCCCCGGGGGGGGGTCTATGGCTACACCTTC. This gives the protein CASSPRGGVYGYTF. Full variable domain (rest looked up from reference TRBV5-6 and TRBJ1-2): DAGVTQSPTHLIKTRGQQVTLRCSPKSGHDTVSWYQQALGQGPQFIFQYYEEEERQRGNFPDRFSGHQFPNYSSELNVNALLLGDSALYLCASSPRGGVYGYTFGSGTRLTVV.

The rearrangement joins TRBV7-9 to TRBJ2-2, with D unresolved. The CDR3 covers 14 residues. Trimming pared 5 bases from V and 6 bases from J, leaving 13 bases between. CDR1 SEHNR and CDR2 FQNEAQ come from the germline V gene (reference sequence). CDR3 bases: TGTGCCAGCAGCCTATCTATGGGCTCCGGGGAGCTGTTTTTT. The encoded protein is CASSLSMGSGELFF.

This chain uses TRBV7-2 with TRBJ1-2; D is uncertain. Germline CDR1 reads SGHTA; CDR2 reads FQGNSA. The CDR3 extends over 15 amino acids. V was clipped by 5 bases and J by 2 bases, with 15 bases between them. CDR3 loop: CASSPKPGANYGYTF. DNA of the CDR3: TGTGCCAGCAGCCCAAAGCCGGGAGCAAACTATGGCTACACCTTC.

The chain employs TRBV27 and TRBJ2-7; weak D call: TRBD1 (6 bases). The germline gives CDR1 MNHEY, CDR2 SMNVEV (reference sequence). CDR3 length: 12 amino acids. The germline V and J ends were trimmed by 6 bases and 4 bases, with 10 bases remaining between them. The DNA for the CDR3 is TGTGCCAGCAGCACCACAGGGTACGAGCAGTACTTC. Translating it yields CASSTTGYEQYF.

The chain joins TRBV27 to TRBJ2-7; tentatively, D is TRBD2 (6 bases). Germline V gene data show CDR1 as MNHEY and CDR2 as SMNVEV (reference sequence). Trimming stripped 5 bases from V and 2 bases from J, with 13 bases between. The CDR3 has 14 amino acids. As DNA, the CDR3 is TGTGCCAGCAGTAAAGCGGGCCTTACCTACGAGCAGTACTTC. Translated: CASSKAGLTYEQYF.